What follows are 5 T cell receptor beta chains derived from one specimen sequenced in a study of blood T cell repertoires in COVID-19. Libraries were prepared by immunoSEQ multiplex PCR; TCRdb keeps only in-frame clonotypes and omits some of them. In the table there are around 220,000 clones, 90% of which are singletons. Sample: PBMCs or T cells enriched from blood (not recorded which). The receptors originated from a man aged 25 to 45 who had been exposed to COVID-19.

V and J are TRBV6-5 and TRBJ2-7, with 10 bases lining up with TRBD1. The CDR3 spans 15 residues. The germline gives CDR1 MNHEY, CDR2 SVGAGI. Trimming took 4 bases from V and 3 from J; bases not matched to a gene: 6. CDR3 region: CASSSSTGGRYEQYF. The CDR3 DNA is TGTGCCAGCAGTTCCTCGACAGGGGGCCGCTACGAGCAGTACTTC.

The chain links TRBV5-5 to TRBJ1-6, with a possible D match to TRBD1 (5 bases). The V and J ends lost 0 bases and 8 bases respectively, with 12 bases between them. The CDR3 loop spans 15 amino acids. Germline V CDR1 and CDR2: SGHKS, YYEKEE (reference sequence). The CDR3 DNA reads TGTGCCAGCAGCTTGGACTGGGGCTCGGATTCACCCCTCCACTTT. It is translated as CASSLDWGSDSPLHF.

V usage is TRBV9 and J usage is TRBJ2-7; 7 nucleotides agree with TRBD2. Germline V gene sequence: CDR1 SGDLS, CDR2 YYNGEE. The CDR3 length is 14 residues. V was clipped by 5 bases and J by 5 bases; unmatched bases: 10. Here the CDR3 reads CASSRRGVRNEQYF. CDR3 coding DNA: TGTGCCAGCAGTCGTCGGGGGGTGAGGAACGAGCAGTACTTC.

The chain carries TRBV4-3 and TRBJ1-1, with 9 bases aligning to TRBD1. V shed 0 bases and J 10 bases; nucleotides not matched to a gene: 18. The CDR3 length is 18 residues. Germline CDR1 LGHNA, CDR2 YSLEER. The CDR3 region has the DNA TGCGCCAGCAGCCAAGAAATCTCCCGGGGGACAGGGTCTCATCTAGCTTTCTTT. Its translation: CASSQEISRGTGSHLAFF.

The chain carries TRBV18 and TRBJ1-5; D is possibly TRBD1 (5 bases). Germline CDR1 and CDR2: KGHSH and LQKENI. This CDR3 has 14 residues. V was trimmed by 1 base and J by 5 bases, leaving 9 bases between them. The CDR3 is CASSPRPGDQPQHF. DNA for the CDR3: TGTGCCAGCTCACCACGGCCGGGGGATCAGCCCCAGCATTTT.